Listed below are T cell receptor beta chains from one sample, sequenced in a study of T cells after yellow fever vaccination. One entry per CDR3 protein, called by TCRdb with MiXCR from the 5' RACE reads. There are about 510,000 distinct CDR3 sequences in the sample; around a fifth occur only once, and around 17% lies in the top ten. The source material was PBMCs, sampled 20 to 25 days after the first yellow fever vaccination. The receptors were gathered from a man younger than 30 who received the YFV17D yellow fever vaccine. Both conserved end residues are part of each CDR3. The D gene is left open where the match is weak. The size entry is marked missing in some rows and otherwise reads once, few, many or a size class.

V	D	J	size	CDR3	DNA
TRBV7-3	NA	TRBJ1-1	few	CASSLRAEDTEAFF	TGTGCCAGCAGCTTAAGGGCTGAGGACACTGAAGCTTTCTTT
TRBV7-9	TRBD1	TRBJ2-1	few	CASSPDRGAYNEQFF	TGTGCCAGCAGCCCGGACAGGGGAGCCTACAATGAGCAGTTCTTC
TRBV5-1	NA	TRBJ2-5	few	CASSLGNTGYQETQYF	TGCGCCAGCAGCTTAGGAAATACAGGGTATCAAGAGACCCAGTACTTC
TRBV3-1	NA	TRBJ2-2	few	CASSSDVPAGELFF	TGTGCCAGCAGCTCGGACGTGCCGGCAGGGGAGCTGTTTTTT
TRBV3-1	TRBD1	TRBJ1-1	NA	CASSFQSPGTGPGTEAFF	TGTGCCAGCAGCTTCCAAAGTCCCGGGACAGGACCGGGGACTGAAGCTTTCTTT
TRBV5-6	NA	TRBJ1-6	few	CASTFLHSPLHF	TGTGCCAGCACCTTTCTTCATTCACCCCTCCACTTT
TRBV20-1	TRBD2	TRBJ2-3	few	CSAISGGASDTQYF	TGCAGTGCCATAAGCGGGGGGGCCTCAGATACGCAGTATTTT
TRBV7-2	NA	TRBJ2-1	NA	CASSPSPYNEQFF	TGTGCCAGCAGCCCTAGCCCCTACAATGAGCAGTTCTTC
TRBV6-9	NA	TRBJ1-1	few	CASIAQGLDTEAFF	TGTGCCAGCATCGCACAGGGACTAGACACTGAAGCTTTCTTT
TRBV12-3/TRBV12-4	NA	TRBJ1-5	many	CASSQSGQPQHF	TGTGCCAGCAGCCAGAGTGGTCAGCCCCAGCATTTT
TRBV20-1	NA	TRBJ2-1	NA	CSVLVINNEQFF	TGCAGTGTTCTAGTGATTAACAATGAGCAGTTCTTC
TRBV4-3	NA	TRBJ2-1	NA	CASSQETGYNNEQFF	TGCGCCAGCAGCCAAGAAACAGGGTACAACAATGAGCAGTTCTTC
TRBV5-6	NA	TRBJ2-5	many	CASSLFTETQYF	TGTGCCAGCAGCTTGTTCACAGAGACCCAGTACTTC
TRBV29-1	TRBD1	TRBJ1-1	few	CSENRGSAAEAFF	TGCAGCGAAAACAGGGGGTCGGCTGCTGAAGCTTTCTTT
TRBV7-6	NA	TRBJ1-1	few	CASSLGGLDTEAFF	TGTGCCAGCAGCTTAGGGGGGTTGGACACTGAAGCTTTCTTT
TRBV20-1	NA	TRBJ1-2	NA	CSAITGFAGYTF	TGCAGTGCTATCACAGGGTTCGCCGGCTACACCTTC
TRBV10-3	TRBD2	TRBJ2-4	few	CAISDETSGGAKNIQYF	TGTGCCATCAGTGATGAGACTAGCGGGGGAGCCAAAAACATTCAGTACTTC
TRBV14	NA	TRBJ2-1	NA	CASSQVPARKQFF	TGTGCCAGCAGCCAAGTACCCGCCAGGAAGCAGTTCTTC
TRBV4-1	NA	TRBJ1-2	few	CASSQFFSLAYGYTF	TGCGCCAGCAGCCAGTTTTTTAGCCTTGCCTATGGCTACACCTTC
TRBV3-1	NA	TRBJ2-7	NA	CASSPGPRHYEQYF	TGTGCCAGCAGCCCAGGGCCGCGGCATTACGAGCAGTACTTC
TRBV19	TRBD1	TRBJ2-4	many	CASSGTGRMENIQYF	TGTGCCAGTAGTGGGACAGGGAGGATGGAAAACATTCAGTACTTC
TRBV29-1	TRBD2	TRBJ2-2	NA	CSVDPSGRGGELFF	TGCAGCGTTGACCCTAGCGGGAGAGGTGGGGAGCTGTTTTTT
TRBV20-1	NA	TRBJ2-1	few	CSAREGPSVVSEQFF	TGCAGTGCTAGAGAGGGGCCTAGTGTCGTATCTGAGCAGTTCTTC
TRBV29-1	NA	TRBJ2-5	NA	CSAGHSQETQYF	TGCAGCGCCGGGCACAGCCAAGAGACCCAGTACTTC
TRBV7-9	TRBD2	TRBJ2-3	few	CASSSGLFRTTDTQYF	TGTGCCAGCAGCTCGGGACTATTCCGGACCACAGATACGCAGTATTTT
TRBV5-1	NA	TRBJ2-2	many	CASSFTGTLTGELFF	TGCGCCAGCAGCTTCACAGGGACTTTGACCGGGGAGCTGTTTTTT
TRBV6-5	TRBD2	TRBJ2-1	few	CASSYSSGGYNEQFF	TGTGCCAGCAGTTACTCTAGCGGGGGATACAATGAGCAGTTCTTC
TRBV30	NA	TRBJ2-6	NA	CAWEVWANVLTF	TGTGCCTGGGAGGTCTGGGCCAACGTCCTGACTTTC
TRBV27	TRBD2	TRBJ2-5	NA	CASSFGLAGAGTQYF	TGTGCCAGCAGCTTTGGACTAGCGGGGGCCGGTACCCAGTACTTC
TRBV18	NA	TRBJ2-3	NA	CASSPFAASVTDTQYF	TGTGCCAGCTCACCGTTTGCGGCCTCTGTCACAGATACGCAGTATTTT
TRBV11-1	NA	TRBJ1-2	NA	CASSRDNNYGYTF	TGTGCCAGCAGCAGGGACAATAACTATGGCTACACCTTC
TRBV4-2	NA	TRBJ1-3	few	CASSQPGPGGNTIYF	TGTGCCAGCAGCCAACCCGGTCCTGGTGGGAACACCATATATTTT
TRBV6-2/TRBV6-3	NA	TRBJ2-3	few	CASSDLQGDTQYF	TGTGCCAGCAGTGACCTTCAGGGGGATACGCAGTATTTT
TRBV3-1	NA	TRBJ1-6	NA	CASSQEGGNSPLHF	TGTGCCAGCAGCCAAGAGGGTGGTAATTCACCCCTCCACTTT
TRBV4-3	NA	TRBJ1-1	few	CASSQVLSAKAFF	TGCGCCAGCAGCCAAGTACTGTCGGCGAAAGCTTTCTTT
TRBV14	TRBD1	TRBJ2-4	many	CASSQLTGGSDIQYF	TGTGCCAGCAGCCAACTTACAGGGGGGTCGGACATTCAGTACTTC
TRBV7-2	TRBD1	TRBJ1-2	few	CASSHAETGPILGYTF	TGTGCCAGCAGCCACGCTGAGACAGGGCCCATCTTAGGCTACACCTTC
TRBV30	TRBD2	TRBJ2-2	few	CAWSDWTSGWNTGELFF	TGTGCCTGGAGTGATTGGACTAGCGGGTGGAACACCGGGGAGCTGTTTTTT
TRBV12-3/TRBV12-4	NA	TRBJ2-7	NA	CASSLTGGKYF	TGTGCCAGCAGTTTAACAGGTGGAAAGTACTTC
TRBV20-1	TRBD2	TRBJ2-3	many	CSARGDLAGGLPDTQYF	TGCAGTGCTAGAGGGGATCTAGCGGGGGGGCTTCCAGATACGCAGTATTTT
TRBV14	TRBD1	TRBJ1-2	NA	CASSQGWGQGQNYGYTF	TGTGCCAGCAGCCAAGGATGGGGACAGGGCCAGAACTATGGCTACACCTTC
TRBV18	NA	TRBJ2-1	few	CASSPPGAANRDEQFF	TGTGCCAGCTCACCACCGGGGGCCGCTAATCGCGATGAGCAGTTCTTC
TRBV20-1	NA	TRBJ2-1	NA	CSARVGPYNEQFF	TGCAGTGCTAGGGTCGGCCCCTACAATGAGCAGTTCTTC